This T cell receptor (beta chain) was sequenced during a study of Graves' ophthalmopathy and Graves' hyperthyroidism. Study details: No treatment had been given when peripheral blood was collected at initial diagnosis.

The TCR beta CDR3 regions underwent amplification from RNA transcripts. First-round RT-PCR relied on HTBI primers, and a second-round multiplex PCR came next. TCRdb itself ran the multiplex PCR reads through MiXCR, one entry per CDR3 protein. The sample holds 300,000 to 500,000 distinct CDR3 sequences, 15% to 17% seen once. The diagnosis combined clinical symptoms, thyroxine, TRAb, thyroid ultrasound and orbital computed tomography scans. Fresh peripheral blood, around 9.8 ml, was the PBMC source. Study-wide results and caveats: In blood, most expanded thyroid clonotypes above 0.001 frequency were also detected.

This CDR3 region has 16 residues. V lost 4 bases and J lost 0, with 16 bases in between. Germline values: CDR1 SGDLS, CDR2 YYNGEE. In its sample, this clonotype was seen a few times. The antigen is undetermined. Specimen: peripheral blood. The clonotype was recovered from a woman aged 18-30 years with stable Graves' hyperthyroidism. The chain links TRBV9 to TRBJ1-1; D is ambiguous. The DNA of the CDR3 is TGTGCCAGCAGCTCCGACTCGGGCCTCTTGAACACTGAAGCTTTCTTT. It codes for CASSSDSGLLNTEAFF.